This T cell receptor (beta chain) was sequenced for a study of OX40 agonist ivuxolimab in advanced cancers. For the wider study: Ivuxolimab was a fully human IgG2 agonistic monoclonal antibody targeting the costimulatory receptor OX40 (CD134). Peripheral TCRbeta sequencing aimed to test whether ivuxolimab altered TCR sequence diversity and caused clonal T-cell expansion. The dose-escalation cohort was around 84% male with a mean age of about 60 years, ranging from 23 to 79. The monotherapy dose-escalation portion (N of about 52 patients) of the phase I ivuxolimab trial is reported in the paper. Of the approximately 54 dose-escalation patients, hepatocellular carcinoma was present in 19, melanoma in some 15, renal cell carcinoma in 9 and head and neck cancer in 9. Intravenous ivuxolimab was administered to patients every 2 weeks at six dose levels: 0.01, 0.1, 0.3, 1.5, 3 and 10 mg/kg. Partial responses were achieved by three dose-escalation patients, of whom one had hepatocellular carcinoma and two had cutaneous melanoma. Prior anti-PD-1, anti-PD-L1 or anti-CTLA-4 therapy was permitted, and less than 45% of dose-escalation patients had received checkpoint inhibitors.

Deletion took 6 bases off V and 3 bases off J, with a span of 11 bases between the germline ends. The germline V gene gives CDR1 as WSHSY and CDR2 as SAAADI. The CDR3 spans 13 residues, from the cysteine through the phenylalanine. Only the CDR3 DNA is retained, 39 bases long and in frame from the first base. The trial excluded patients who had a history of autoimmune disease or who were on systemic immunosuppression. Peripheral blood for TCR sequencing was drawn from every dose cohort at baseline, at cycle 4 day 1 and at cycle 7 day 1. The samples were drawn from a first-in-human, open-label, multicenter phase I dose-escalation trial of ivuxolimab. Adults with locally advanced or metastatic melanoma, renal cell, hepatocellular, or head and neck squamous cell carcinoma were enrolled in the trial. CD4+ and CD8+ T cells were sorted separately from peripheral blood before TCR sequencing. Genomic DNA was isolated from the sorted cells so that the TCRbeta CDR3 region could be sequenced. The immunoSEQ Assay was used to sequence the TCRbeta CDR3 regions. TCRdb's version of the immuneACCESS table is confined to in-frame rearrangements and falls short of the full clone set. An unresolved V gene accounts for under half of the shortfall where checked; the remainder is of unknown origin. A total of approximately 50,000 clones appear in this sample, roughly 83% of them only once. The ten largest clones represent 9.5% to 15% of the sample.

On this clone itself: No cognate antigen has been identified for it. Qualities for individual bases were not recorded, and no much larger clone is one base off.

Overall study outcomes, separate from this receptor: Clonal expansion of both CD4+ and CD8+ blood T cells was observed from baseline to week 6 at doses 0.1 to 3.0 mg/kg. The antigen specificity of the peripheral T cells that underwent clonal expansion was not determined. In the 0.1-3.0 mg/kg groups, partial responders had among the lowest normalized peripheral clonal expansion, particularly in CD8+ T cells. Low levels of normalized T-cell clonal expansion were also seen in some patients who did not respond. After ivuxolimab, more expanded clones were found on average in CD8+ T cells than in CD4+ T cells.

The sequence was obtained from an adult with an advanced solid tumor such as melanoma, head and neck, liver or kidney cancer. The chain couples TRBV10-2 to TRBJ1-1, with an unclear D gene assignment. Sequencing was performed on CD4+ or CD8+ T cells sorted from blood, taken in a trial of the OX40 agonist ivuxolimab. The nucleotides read TGCGCCAGCAGGAGGGTGACGGACACTGAAGCTTTCTTT. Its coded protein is CASRRVTDTEAFF.